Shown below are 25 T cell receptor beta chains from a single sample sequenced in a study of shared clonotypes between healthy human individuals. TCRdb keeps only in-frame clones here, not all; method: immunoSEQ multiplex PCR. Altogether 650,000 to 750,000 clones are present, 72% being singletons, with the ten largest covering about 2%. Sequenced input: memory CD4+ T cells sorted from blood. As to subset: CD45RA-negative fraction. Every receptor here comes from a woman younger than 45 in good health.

CDR3 loop: CASSPTSGRAHEQYF. CDR3 bases: TGTGCCAGCAGCCCGACTAGCGGGAGGGCCCACGAGCAGTACTTC. The rearrangement joins TRBV7-3 to TRBJ2-7, with TRBD2 identical over 14 bases. The CDR3 runs to 15 residues. After removal of 5 bases from V and 5 bases from J, the junction contained 5 bases not matched to a gene. CDR1 SGHTA and CDR2 FQGTGA come from the germline V gene.

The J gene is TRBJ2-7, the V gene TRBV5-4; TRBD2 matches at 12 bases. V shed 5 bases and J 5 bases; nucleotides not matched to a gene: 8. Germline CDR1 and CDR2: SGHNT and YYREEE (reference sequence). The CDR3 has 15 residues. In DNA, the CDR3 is TGTGCCAGCAGGGATGGACTAGCGGGATATGACGAGCAGTACTTC. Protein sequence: CASRDGLAGYDEQYF.

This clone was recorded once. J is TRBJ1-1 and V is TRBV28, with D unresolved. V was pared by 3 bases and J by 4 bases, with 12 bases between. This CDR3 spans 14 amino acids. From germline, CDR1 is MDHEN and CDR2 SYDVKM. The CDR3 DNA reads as TGTGCCAGCAGTTTGGCCCCTCGGGGCACTGAAGCTTTCTTT. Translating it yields CASSLAPRGTEAFF. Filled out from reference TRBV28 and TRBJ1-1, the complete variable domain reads DVKVTQSSRYLVKRTGEKVFLECVQDMDHENMFWYRQDPGLGLRLIYFSYDVKMKEKGDIPEGYSVSREKKERFSLILESASTNQTSMYLCASSLAPRGTEAFFGQGTRLTVV.

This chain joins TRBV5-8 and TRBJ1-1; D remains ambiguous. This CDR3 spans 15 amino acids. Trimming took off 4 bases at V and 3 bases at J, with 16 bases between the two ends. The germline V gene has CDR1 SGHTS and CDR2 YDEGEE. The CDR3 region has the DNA TGTGCCAGCAGCCCGCTCGTGGGAGGGCACACTGAAGCTTTCTTT. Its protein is CASSPLVGGHTEAFF. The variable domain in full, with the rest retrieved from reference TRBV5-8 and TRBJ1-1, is EAGVTQSPTHLIKTRGQQATLRCSPISGHTSVYWYQQALGLGLQFLLWYDEGEERNRGNFPPRFSGRQFPNYSSELNVNALELEDSALYLCASSPLVGGHTEAFFGQGTRLTVV.

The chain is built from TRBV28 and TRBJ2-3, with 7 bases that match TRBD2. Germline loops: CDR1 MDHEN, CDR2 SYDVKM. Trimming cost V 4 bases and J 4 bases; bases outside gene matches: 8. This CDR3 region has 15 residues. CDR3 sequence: CASSSGGSRSDTQYF. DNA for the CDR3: TGTGCCAGCAGTTCGGGCGGGAGTAGGTCAGATACGCAGTATTTT. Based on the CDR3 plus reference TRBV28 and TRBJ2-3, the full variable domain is DVKVTQSSRYLVKRTGEKVFLECVQDMDHENMFWYRQDPGLGLRLIYFSYDVKMKEKGDIPEGYSVSREKKERFSLILESASTNQTSMYLCASSSGGSRSDTQYFGPGTRLTVL.

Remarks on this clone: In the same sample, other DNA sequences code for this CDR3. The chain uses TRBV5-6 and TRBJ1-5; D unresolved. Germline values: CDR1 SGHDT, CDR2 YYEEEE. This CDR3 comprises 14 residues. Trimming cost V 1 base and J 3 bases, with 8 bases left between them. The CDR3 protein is CASSLRQVNQPQHF. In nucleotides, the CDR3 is TGTGCCAGCAGCTTGAGGCAGGTCAATCAGCCCCAGCATTTT.

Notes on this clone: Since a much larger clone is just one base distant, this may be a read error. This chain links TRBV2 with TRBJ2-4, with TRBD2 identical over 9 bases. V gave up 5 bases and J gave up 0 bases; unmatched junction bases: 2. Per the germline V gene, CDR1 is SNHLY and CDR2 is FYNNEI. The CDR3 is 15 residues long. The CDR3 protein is CASSLAGVAKNIQYF. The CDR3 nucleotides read TGTGCCAGCAGTTTAGCGGGGGTAGCCAAAAACATTCAGTACTTC.

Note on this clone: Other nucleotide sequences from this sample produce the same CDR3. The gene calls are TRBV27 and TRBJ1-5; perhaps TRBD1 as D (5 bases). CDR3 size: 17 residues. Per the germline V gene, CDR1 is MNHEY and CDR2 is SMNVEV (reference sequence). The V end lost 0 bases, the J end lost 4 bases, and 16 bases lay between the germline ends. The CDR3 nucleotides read TGTGCCAGCAGTTTATCTGGCTTGGGACGGGGAAATCAGCCCCAGCATTTT. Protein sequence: CASSLSGLGRGNQPQHF.

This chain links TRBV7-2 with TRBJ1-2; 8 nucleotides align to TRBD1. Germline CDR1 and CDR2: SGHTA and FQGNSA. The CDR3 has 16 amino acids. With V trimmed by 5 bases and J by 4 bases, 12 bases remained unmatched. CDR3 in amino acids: CASSPGGTGSTYGYTF. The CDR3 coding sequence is TGTGCCAGCAGCCCGGGGGGGACAGGTTCGACCTATGGCTACACCTTC. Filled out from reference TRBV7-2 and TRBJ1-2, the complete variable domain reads GAGVSQSPSNKVTEKGKDVELRCDPISGHTALYWYRQSLGQGLEFLIYFQGNSAPDKSGLPSDRFSAERTGGSVSTLTIQRTQQEDSAVYLCASSPGGTGSTYGYTFGSGTRLTVV.

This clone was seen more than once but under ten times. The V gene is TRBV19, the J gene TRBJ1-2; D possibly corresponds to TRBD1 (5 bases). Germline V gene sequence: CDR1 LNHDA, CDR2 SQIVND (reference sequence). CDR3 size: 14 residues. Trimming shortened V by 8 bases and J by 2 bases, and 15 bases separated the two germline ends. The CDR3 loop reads CASYGTDRNYGYTF. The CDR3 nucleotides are TGTGCCAGTTATGGGACGGACCGAAACTATGGCTACACCTTC. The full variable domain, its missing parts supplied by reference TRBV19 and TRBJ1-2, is DGGITQSPKYLFRKEGQNVTLSCEQNLNHDAMYWYRQDPGQGLRLIYYSQIVNDFQKGDIAEGYSVSREKKESFPLTVTSAQKNPTAFYLCASYGTDRNYGYTFGSGTRLTVV.

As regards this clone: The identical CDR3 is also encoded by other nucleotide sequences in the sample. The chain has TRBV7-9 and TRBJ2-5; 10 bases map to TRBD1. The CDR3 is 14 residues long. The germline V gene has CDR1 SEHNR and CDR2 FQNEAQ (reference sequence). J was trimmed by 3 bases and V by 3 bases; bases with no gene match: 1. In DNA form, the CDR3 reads TGTGCCAGCAGCTTGGACAGGGGGAAAGAGACCCAGTACTTC. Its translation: CASSLDRGKETQYF. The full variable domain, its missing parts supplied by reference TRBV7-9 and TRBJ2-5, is DTGVSQNPRHKITKRGQNVTFRCDPISEHNRLYWYRQTLGQGPEFLTYFQNEAQLEKSRLLSDRFSAERPKGSFSTLEIQRTEQGDSAMYLCASSLDRGKETQYFGPGTRLLVL.

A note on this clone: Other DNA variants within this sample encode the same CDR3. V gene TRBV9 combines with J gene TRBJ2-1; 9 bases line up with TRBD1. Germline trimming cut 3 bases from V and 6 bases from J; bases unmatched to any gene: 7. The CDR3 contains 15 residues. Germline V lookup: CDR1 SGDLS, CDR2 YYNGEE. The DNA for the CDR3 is TGTGCCAGCAGCGCCGACAGGGGGAGGTTCAATGAGCAGTTCTTC. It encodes CASSADRGRFNEQFF.

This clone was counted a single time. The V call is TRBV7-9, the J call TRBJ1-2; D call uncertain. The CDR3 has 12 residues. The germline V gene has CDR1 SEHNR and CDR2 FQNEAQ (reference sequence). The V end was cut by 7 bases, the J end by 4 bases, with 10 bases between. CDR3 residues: CASTTGFYGYTF. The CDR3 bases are TGTGCCAGCACCACGGGGTTCTATGGCTACACCTTC.

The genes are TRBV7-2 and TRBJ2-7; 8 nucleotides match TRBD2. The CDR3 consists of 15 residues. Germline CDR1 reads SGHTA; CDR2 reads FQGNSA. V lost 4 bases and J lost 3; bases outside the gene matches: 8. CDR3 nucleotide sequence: TGTGCCAGCAGCTCTCCGCAGCGGGGGATCTACGAGCAGTACTTC. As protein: CASSSPQRGIYEQYF.

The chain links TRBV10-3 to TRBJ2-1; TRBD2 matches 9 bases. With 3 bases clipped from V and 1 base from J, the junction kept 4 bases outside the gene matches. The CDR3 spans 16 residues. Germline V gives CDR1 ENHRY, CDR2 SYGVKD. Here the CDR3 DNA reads TGTGCCATCAGTGACGGCGGGAGGGCTTCCTACAATGAGCAGTTCTTC. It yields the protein CAISDGGRASYNEQFF.

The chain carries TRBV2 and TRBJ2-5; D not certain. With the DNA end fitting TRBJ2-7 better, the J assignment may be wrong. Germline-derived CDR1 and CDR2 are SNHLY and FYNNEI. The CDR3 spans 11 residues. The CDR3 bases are TGTGCCAGCTCTGAGGCCTACGAGCAGTACTTC. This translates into CASSEAYEQYF.

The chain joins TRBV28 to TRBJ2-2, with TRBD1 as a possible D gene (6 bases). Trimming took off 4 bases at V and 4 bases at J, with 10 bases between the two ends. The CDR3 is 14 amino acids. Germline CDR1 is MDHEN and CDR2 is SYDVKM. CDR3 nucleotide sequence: TGTGCCAGCAGTTCAGGACAGTCCACCGGGGAGCTGTTTTTT. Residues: CASSSGQSTGELFF.

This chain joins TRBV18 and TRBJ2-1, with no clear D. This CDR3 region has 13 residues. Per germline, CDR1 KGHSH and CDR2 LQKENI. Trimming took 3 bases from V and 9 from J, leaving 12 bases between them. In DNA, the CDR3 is TGTGCCAGCTCACCTTCGGCCAACCCTGAGCAGTTCTTC. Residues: CASSPSANPEQFF.

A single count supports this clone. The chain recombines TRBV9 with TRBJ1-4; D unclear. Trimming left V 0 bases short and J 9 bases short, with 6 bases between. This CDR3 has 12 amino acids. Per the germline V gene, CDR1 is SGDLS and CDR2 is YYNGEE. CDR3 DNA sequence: TGTGCCAGCAGCGTAGGAGGCCAAAAACTGTTTTTT. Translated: CASSVGGQKLFF. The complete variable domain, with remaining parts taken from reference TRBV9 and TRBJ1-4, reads DSGVTQTPKHLITATGQRVTLRCSPRSGDLSVYWYQQSLDQGLQFLIQYYNGEERAKGNILERFSAQQFPDLHSELNLSSLELGDSALYFCASSVGGQKLFFGSGTQLSVL.

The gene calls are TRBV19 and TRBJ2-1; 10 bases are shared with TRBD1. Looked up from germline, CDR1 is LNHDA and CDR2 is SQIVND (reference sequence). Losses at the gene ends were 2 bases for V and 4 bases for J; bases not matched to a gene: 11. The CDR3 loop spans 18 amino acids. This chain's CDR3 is CASSIRQGAIHPYNEQFF. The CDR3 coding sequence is TGTGCCAGTAGTATACGACAGGGGGCGATTCACCCTTACAATGAGCAGTTCTTC. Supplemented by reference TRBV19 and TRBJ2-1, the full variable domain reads DGGITQSPKYLFRKEGQNVTLSCEQNLNHDAMYWYRQDPGQGLRLIYYSQIVNDFQKGDIAEGYSVSREKKESFPLTVTSAQKNPTAFYLCASSIRQGAIHPYNEQFFGPGTRLTVL.

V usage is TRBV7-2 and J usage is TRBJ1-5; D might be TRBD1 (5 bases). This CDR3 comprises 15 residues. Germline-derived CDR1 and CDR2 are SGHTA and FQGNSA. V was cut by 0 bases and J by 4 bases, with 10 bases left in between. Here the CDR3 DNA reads TGTGCCAGCAGCTTAGCGGCAGGGAGAAATCAGCCCCAGCATTTT. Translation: CASSLAAGRNQPQHF.

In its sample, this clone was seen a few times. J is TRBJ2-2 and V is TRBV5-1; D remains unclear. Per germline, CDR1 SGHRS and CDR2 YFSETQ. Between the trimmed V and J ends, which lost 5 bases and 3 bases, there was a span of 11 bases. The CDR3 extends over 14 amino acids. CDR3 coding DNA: TGCGCCAGCAGTGCGATTGCGGACACCGGGGAGCTGTTTTTT. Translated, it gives CASSAIADTGELFF.

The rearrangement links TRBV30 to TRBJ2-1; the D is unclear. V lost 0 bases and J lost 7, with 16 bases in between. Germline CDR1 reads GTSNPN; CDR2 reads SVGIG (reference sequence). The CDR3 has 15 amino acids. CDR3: CAWSVRGPLGNEQFF. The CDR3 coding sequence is TGTGCCTGGAGTGTAAGAGGACCCCTAGGGAATGAGCAGTTCTTC.

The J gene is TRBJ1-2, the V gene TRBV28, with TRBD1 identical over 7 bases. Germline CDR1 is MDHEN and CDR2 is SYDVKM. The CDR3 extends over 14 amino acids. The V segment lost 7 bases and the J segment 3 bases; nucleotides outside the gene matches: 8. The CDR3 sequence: CASTVDRPDYGYTF. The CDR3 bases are TGTGCCAGCACCGTGGACAGGCCCGACTATGGCTACACCTTC.

The chain's CDR3 is CASSGVNRAVGTDTQYF. In DNA form, the CDR3 reads TGCGCCAGCAGTGGGGTAAACAGGGCGGTTGGCACAGATACGCAGTATTTT. The genes are TRBV10-2 and TRBJ2-3, with a possible D match to TRBD1 (6 bases). Trimming shortened V by 4 bases and J by 1 base, and 18 bases separated the two germline ends. Germline V lookup: CDR1 WSHSY, CDR2 SAAADI. The CDR3 loop spans 17 amino acids.